A selection of T cell receptor beta chains follows, all from one sample in a study of cytomegalovirus exposure and HLA in healthy donors. Data came from immunoSEQ multiplex PCR; TCRdb stores just in-frame clones and leaves some out. Of fewer than 200,000 clones listed, over 65% are singletons. The sequenced sample consisted of PBMCs. The receptors were gathered from a woman aged 30 to 39 in good health and CMV-seronegative. Each CDR3 is given with its conserved first and last residue. D genes are given only for firm matches. Clone size is shown for a subset of rows, as once, few, many or a class of expanded clone.

v_gene	d_gene	abundance	j_gene	CDR3aa	CDR3nt
TRBV19	TRBD1	medium-sized	TRBJ1-5	CASDKGQHSNQPQHF	TGTGCCAGTGATAAGGGACAGCATAGCAATCAGCCCCAGCATTTT
TRBV27	TRBD2	.	TRBJ2-7	CASSSPLAGVYEQYF	TGTGCCAGCAGTTCCCCACTAGCGGGGGTCTACGAGCAGTACTTC
TRBV5-1	.	.	TRBJ1-3	CASSLDPQVGNTIYF	TGCGCCAGCAGCTTGGATCCCCAGGTCGGAAACACCATATATTTT
TRBV5-4	.	.	TRBJ1-6	CASSLGGQSPYNSPLHF	TGTGCCAGCAGCTTGGGGGGACAATCTCCGTATAATTCACCCCTCCACTTT
TRBV4-3	TRBD1	.	TRBJ1-2	CASSRGTGDRGYTF	TGCGCCAGCAGCCGCGGGACAGGGGATCGAGGCTACACCTTC
TRBV9	.	.	TRBJ1-3	CASSPRGGDSGNTIYF	TGTGCCAGCAGCCCGCGAGGCGGGGACTCTGGAAACACCATATATTTT
TRBV7-9	.	.	TRBJ1-3	CASSLGGGSGNTIYF	TGTGCCAGCAGCTTAGGGGGAGGATCTGGAAACACCATATATTTT
TRBV5-1	.	.	TRBJ2-7	CASTYHSTTIEQYF	TGCGCCAGCACCTATCACTCTACAACTATCGAGCAGTACTTC
TRBV7-8	TRBD1	.	TRBJ1-6	CASSLNIGRQGKNSPLHF	TGTGCCAGCAGCTTAAACATAGGTCGACAGGGGAAAAATTCACCCCTCCACTTT
TRBV5-6	.	.	TRBJ2-2	CASSLYAGETGELFF	TGTGCCAGCAGCTTGTATGCAGGGGAGACCGGGGAGCTGTTTTTT
TRBV9	TRBD2	.	TRBJ2-7	CASNDCGRRNEQYF	TGTGCCAGCAATGATTGCGGGAGGAGGAACGAGCAGTACTTC
TRBV19	TRBD1	.	TRBJ2-7	CASSPGTGARYEQYF	TGTGCCAGTAGTCCCGGGACAGGGGCGCGCTACGAGCAGTACTTC
TRBV5-4	TRBD2	.	TRBJ2-1	CASSAGTSPYNEQFF	TGTGCCAGCAGCGCCGGGACTAGTCCCTACAATGAGCAGTTCTTC
TRBV7-9	.	.	TRBJ1-2	CASSLLGENYGYTF	TGTGCCAGCAGCTTACTCGGGGAAAACTATGGCTACACCTTC
TRBV2	TRBD1	few	TRBJ1-2	CASRPRDRLANYGYTF	TGTGCCAGCAGACCCCGGGACAGGTTAGCTAACTATGGCTACACCTTC
TRBV27	TRBD1	.	TRBJ2-1	CASSFGSGRGHNEQFF	TGTGCCAGCAGTTTTGGCAGCGGCAGGGGGCATAATGAGCAGTTCTTC
TRBV14	.	.	TRBJ1-3	CASSQVGQFGNTIYF	TGTGCCAGCAGCCAAGTCGGACAGTTTGGAAACACCATATATTTT
TRBV19	TRBD2	.	TRBJ2-1	CATKAGVSYNEQFF	TGTGCCACAAAAGCGGGGGTCTCCTACAATGAGCAGTTCTTC
TRBV6-5	.	.	TRBJ2-1	CASSLRGFEQFF	TGTGCCAGCAGTCTCAGGGGTTTTGAGCAGTTCTTC
TRBV4-2	.	.	TRBJ2-2	CASSQAGLNTGELFF	TGTGCCAGCAGCCAGGCGGGACTTAACACCGGGGAGCTGTTTTTT
TRBV11-2	.	few	TRBJ2-7	CASSLRQVTYEQYF	TGTGCCAGCAGCTTAAGGCAGGTTACCTACGAGCAGTACTTC
TRBV7-9	TRBD2	few	TRBJ2-1	CASRPSLAGGDNEQFF	TGTGCCAGCAGACCCAGCCTGGCGGGAGGGGACAATGAGCAGTTCTTC
TRBV5-1	.	.	TRBJ2-1	CASSSAWGGLDEQFF	TGCGCCAGCAGCTCGGCGTGGGGGGGCCTCGATGAGCAGTTCTTC
TRBV5-6	TRBD2	.	TRBJ2-1	CASSFSSGRKNEQFF	TGTGCCAGCAGCTTTTCTAGCGGGAGGAAGAATGAGCAGTTCTTC
TRBV5-1	TRBD1	.	TRBJ2-3	CASSEGTVSTDTQYF	TGCGCCAGCAGCGAAGGGACAGTTAGCACAGATACGCAGTATTTT
TRBV6-5	.	.	TRBJ1-5	CASRLRERVQPQHF	TGTGCCAGCAGACTCAGGGAAAGGGTTCAGCCCCAGCATTTT
TRBV2	.	.	TRBJ2-7	CASKPERMYYEQYF	TGTGCCAGCAAACCAGAAAGGATGTACTACGAGCAGTACTTC
TRBV11-2	.	.	TRBJ2-1	CASSLGTGWTYNEQFF	TGTGCCAGCAGCTTAGGTACAGGGTGGACCTACAATGAGCAGTTCTTC
TRBV10-3	TRBD1	.	TRBJ1-2	CAISESGTGGPNTF	TGTGCCATCAGTGAGTCCGGGACAGGGGGCCCAAATACCTTC
TRBV7-7	TRBD1	.	TRBJ2-5	CASSPGTEETQYF	TGTGCCAGCAGCCCCGGGACAGAAGAGACCCAGTACTTC
TRBV27	TRBD1	.	TRBJ1-5	CASSFGTGGNQPQHF	TGTGCCAGCAGTTTTGGGACAGGGGGCAATCAGCCCCAGCATTTT
TRBV19	TRBD2	.	TRBJ2-5	CASSPGGGVVDQYF	TGTGCCAGTTCTCCTGGCGGGGGGGTTGTCGACCAGTACTTC
TRBV19	.	.	TRBJ1-5	CASSIPPRGSRPQHF	TGTGCCAGTAGTATCCCCCCACGAGGCTCTCGGCCTCAGCATTTT
TRBV5-5	.	.	TRBJ1-1	CASSPDLGQNTEAFF	TGTGCCAGCAGCCCCGACCTGGGACAGAACACTGAAGCTTTCTTT